Listed here is a single T cell receptor (beta chain). This sample is drawn from a study of T cell changes during pregnancy in multiple sclerosis. Clones were sequenced by immunoSEQ multiplex PCR, and TCRdb holds only the in-frame ones, with some missing. The sample holds some 71,000 clones, about 91% seen once. This clonotype was sampled from a female donor with multiple sclerosis, enrolled in a pregnancy study. The input for sequencing was peripheral blood, taken after pregnancy.

Here the CDR3 reads CASSQEVGIGQVLNYNEQFF. The CDR3 DNA is TGTGCCAGCAGCCAAGAGGTAGGCATCGGACAGGTCCTAAACTACAATGAGCAGTTCTTC. This chain links TRBV14 with TRBJ2-1; 7 nucleotides line up with TRBD1. CDR1 is SGHDN and CDR2 is FVKESK in the germline V gene. There are 20 residues in the CDR3. The ends lost 0 bases at V and 3 bases at J; junction bases unmatched: 17.